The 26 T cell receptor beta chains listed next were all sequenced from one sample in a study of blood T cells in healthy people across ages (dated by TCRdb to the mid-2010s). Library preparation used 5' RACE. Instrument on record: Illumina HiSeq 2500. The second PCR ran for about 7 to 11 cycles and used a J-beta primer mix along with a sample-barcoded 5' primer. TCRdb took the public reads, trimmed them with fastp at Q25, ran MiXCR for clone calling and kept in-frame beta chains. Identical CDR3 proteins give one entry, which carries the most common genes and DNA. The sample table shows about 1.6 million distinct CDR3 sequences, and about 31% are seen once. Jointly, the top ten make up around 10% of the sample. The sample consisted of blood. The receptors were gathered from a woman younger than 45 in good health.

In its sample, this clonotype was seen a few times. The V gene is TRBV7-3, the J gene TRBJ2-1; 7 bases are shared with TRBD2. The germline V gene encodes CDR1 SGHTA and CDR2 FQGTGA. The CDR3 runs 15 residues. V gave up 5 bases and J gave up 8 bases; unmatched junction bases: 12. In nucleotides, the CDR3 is TGTGCCAGCAGCCGAATAGACGGAGGGAGGGATGAGCAGTTCTTC. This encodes CASSRIDGGRDEQFF. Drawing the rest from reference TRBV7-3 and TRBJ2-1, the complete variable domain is GAGVSQTPSNKVTEKGKYVELRCDPISGHTALYWYRQSLGQGPEFLIYFQGTGAADDSGLPNDRFFAVRPEGSVSTLKIQRTERGDSAVYLCASSRIDGGRDEQFFGPGTRLTVL.

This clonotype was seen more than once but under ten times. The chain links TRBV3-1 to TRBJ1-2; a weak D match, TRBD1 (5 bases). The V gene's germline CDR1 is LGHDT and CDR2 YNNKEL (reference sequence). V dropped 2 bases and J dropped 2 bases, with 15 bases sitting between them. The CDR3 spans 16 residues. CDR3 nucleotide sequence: TGTGCCAGCAGCCAATCATCGGAGGGGAGAAACTATGGCTACACCTTC. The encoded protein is CASSQSSEGRNYGYTF.

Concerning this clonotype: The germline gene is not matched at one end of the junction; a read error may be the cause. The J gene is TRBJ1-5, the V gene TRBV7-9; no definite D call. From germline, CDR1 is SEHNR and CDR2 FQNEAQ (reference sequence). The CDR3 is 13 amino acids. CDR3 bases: TGTGCCAGCAGCTTAGACGGAATTCAGGCCCAGCATTTT. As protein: CASSLDGIQAQHF.

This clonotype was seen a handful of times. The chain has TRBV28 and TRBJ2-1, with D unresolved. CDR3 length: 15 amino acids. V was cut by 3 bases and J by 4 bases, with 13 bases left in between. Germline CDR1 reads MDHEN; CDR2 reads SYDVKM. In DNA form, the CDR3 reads TGTGCCAGCAGTTTCAATCTGGGAATTTACAATGAGCAGTTCTTC. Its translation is CASSFNLGIYNEQFF.

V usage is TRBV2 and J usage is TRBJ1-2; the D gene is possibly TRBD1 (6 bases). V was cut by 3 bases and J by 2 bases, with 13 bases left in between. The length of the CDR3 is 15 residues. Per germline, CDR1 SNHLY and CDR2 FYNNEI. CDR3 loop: CASSEGHISNYGYTF. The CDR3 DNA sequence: TGTGCCAGCAGTGAGGGACACATCTCGAACTATGGCTACACCTTC.

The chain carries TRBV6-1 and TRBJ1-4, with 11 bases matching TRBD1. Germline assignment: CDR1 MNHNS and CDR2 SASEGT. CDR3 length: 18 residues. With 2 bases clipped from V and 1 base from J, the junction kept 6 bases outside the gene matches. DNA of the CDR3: TGTGCCAGCAGTGAAACTGGACAGGGGGCGCGAACTAATGAAAAACTGTTTTTT. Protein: CASSETGQGARTNEKLFF.

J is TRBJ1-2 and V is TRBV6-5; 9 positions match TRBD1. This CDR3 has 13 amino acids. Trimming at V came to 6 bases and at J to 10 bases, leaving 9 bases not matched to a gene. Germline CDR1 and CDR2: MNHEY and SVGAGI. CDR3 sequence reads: CASRKEGQGSYTF. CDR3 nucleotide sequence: TGTGCCAGCAGAAAGGAGGGACAGGGTTCCTACACCTTC.

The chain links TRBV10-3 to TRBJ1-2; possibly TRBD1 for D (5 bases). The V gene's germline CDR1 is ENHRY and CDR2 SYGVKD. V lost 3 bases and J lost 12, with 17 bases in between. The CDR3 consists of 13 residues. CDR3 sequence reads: CAISEGTGDPHTF. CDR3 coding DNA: TGTGCCATCAGTGAAGGGACCGGGGACCCTCACACCTTC.

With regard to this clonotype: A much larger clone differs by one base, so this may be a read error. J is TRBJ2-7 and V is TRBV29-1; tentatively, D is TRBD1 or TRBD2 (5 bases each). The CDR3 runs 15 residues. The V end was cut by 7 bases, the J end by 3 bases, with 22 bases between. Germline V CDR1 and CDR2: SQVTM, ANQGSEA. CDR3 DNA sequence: TGCAGCGCTTTAAGTAGAGGGGTCGTGGACTACGAGCAGTACTTC. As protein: CSALSRGVVDYEQYF.

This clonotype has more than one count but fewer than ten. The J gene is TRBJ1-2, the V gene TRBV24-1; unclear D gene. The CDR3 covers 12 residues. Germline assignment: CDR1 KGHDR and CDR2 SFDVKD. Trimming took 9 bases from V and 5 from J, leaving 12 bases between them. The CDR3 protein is CATGGRGYGYTF. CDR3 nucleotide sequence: TGTGCCACCGGAGGACGCGGGTATGGCTACACCTTC.

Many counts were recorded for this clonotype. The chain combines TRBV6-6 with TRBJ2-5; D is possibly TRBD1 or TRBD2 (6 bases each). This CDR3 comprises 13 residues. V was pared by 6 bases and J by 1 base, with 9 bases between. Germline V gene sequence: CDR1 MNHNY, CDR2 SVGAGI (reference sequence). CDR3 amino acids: CASRPGAQETQYF. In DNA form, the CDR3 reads TGTGCCAGCAGGCCGGGGGCCCAAGAGACCCAGTACTTC.

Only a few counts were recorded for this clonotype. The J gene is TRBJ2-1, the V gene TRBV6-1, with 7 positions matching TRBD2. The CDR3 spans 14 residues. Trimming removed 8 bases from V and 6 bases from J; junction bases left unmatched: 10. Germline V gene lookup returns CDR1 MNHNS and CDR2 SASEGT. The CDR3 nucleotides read TGTGCCAGCGGACCCTGGGGGGGACCCAATGAGCAGTTCTTC. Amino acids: CASGPWGGPNEQFF.

CDR3 region: CASSQADGDLLWEQYF. The CDR3, as DNA: TGTGCCAGCAGCCAAGCTGACGGGGACCTCCTCTGGGAGCAGTACTTC. The V and J genes are TRBV3-1 and TRBJ2-7; D tentatively reads TRBD1 or TRBD2 (5 bases each). Germline V CDR1 and CDR2: LGHDT, YNNKEL (reference sequence). This CDR3 is 16 amino acids long. Trimming pared 1 base from V and 7 bases from J, leaving 20 bases between.

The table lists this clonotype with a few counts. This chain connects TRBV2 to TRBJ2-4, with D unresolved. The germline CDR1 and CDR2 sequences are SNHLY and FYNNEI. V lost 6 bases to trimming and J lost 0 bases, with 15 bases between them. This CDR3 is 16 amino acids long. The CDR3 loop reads CASRRLGPLAKNIQYF. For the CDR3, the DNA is TGTGCCAGCAGAAGGTTGGGCCCCTTAGCCAAAAACATTCAGTACTTC.

Here the CDR3 reads CASSYTIKDSSPYNEQFF. The CDR3 DNA reads as TGTGCCAGCAGTTACACCATAAAAGATTCGTCGCCCTACAATGAGCAGTTCTTC. The V call is TRBV6-2 or TRBV6-3, the J call TRBJ2-1, with D uncertain. Germline values: CDR1 MNHEY, CDR2 SVGEGT. This CDR3 comprises 18 residues. Trimming took off 2 bases at V and 2 bases at J, with 19 bases between the two ends.

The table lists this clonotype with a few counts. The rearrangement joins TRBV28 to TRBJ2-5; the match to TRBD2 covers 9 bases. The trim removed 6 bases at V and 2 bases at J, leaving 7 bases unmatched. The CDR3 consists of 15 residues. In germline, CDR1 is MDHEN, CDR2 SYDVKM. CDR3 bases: TGTGCCAGCAGGATCCTAGCGGGAAGGCAAGAGACCCAGTACTTC. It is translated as CASRILAGRQETQYF.

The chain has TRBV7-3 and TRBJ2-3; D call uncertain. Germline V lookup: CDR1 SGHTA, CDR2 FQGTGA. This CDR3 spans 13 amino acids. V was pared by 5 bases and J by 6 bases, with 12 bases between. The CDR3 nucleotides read TGTGCCAGCAGCCCCACTGCAGTTGATACGCAGTATTTT. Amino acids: CASSPTAVDTQYF.

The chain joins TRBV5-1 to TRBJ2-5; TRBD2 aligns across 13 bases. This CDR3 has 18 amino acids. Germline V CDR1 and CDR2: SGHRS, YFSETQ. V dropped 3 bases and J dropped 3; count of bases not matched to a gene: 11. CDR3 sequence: CASSWGTGTSGTEETQYF. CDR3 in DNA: TGCGCCAGCAGCTGGGGGACCGGGACTAGCGGGACCGAAGAGACCCAGTACTTC.

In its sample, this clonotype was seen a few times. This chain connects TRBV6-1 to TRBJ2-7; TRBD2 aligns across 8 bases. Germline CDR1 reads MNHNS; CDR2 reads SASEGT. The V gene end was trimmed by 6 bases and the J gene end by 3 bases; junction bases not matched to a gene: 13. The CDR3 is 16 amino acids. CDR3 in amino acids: CASRLGVAGSNYEQYF. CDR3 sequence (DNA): TGTGCCAGCAGACTGGGAGTAGCGGGGAGTAACTACGAGCAGTACTTC.

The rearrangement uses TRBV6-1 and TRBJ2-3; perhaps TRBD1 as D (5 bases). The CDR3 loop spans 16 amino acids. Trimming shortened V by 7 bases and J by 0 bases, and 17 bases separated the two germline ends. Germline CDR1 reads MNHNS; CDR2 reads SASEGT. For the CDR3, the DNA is TGTGCCAGCACACGACTGCAGGGTTTTAGCACAGATACGCAGTATTTT. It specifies CASTRLQGFSTDTQYF.

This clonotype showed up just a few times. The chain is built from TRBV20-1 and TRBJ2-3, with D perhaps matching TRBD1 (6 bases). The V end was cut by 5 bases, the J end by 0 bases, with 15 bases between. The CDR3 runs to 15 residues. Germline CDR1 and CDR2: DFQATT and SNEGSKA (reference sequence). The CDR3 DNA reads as TGCAGTGCTTCGGCAGGACAGATGAGCACAGATACGCAGTATTTT. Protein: CSASAGQMSTDTQYF.

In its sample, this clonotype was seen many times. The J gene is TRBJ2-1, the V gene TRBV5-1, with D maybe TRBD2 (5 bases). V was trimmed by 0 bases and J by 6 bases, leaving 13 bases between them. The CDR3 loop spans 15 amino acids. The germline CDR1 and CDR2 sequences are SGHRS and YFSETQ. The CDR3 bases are TGCGCCAGCAGCTTGGACGGAGGAGTGGGCAATGAGCAGTTCTTC. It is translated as CASSLDGGVGNEQFF.

The CDR3 here is CASSEAGRSTYEQYF. DNA for the CDR3: TGCGCCAGCAGTGAGGCGGGACGGTCGACCTACGAGCAGTACTTC. The V call is TRBV10-1, the J call TRBJ2-7; TRBD2 might be the D (6 bases). Looked up from germline, CDR1 is WNHNN and CDR2 is SYGVQD (reference sequence). Trimming left V 2 bases short and J 2 bases short, with 13 bases between. The CDR3 has 15 amino acids.

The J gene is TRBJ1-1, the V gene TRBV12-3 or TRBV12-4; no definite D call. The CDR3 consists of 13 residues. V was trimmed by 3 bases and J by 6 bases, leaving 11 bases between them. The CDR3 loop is CASSLWGVSEAFF. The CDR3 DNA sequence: TGTGCCAGCAGTTTGTGGGGTGTCTCTGAAGCTTTCTTT.

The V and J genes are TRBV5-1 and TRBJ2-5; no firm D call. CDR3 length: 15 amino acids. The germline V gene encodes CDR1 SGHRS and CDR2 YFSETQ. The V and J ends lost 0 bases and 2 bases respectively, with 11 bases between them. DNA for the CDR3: TGCGCCAGCAGCTTGGGGCCGTTACGTCAAGAGACCCAGTACTTC. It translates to CASSLGPLRQETQYF.

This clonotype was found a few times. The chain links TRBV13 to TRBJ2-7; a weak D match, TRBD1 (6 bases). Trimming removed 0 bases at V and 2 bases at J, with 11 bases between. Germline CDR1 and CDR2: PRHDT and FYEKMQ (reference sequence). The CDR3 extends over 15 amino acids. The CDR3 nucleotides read TGTGCCAGCAGCTTAGGGCCGGACAGACCCTACGAGCAGTACTTC. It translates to CASSLGPDRPYEQYF. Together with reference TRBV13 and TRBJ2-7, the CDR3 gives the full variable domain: AAGVIQSPRHLIKEKRETATLKCYPIPRHDTVYWYQQGPGQDPQFLISFYEKMQSDKGSIPDRFSAQQFSDYHSELNMSSLELGDSALYFCASSLGPDRPYEQYFGPGTRLTVT.